These 10 T cell receptor beta chains were sequenced from one sample in a study of T cell responses to AZD1222 COVID-19 vaccine. TCRdb's copy holds only in-frame clones and misses some; the assay was immunoSEQ multiplex PCR. The repertoire includes 180,000 or so clones, about 93% of them detected once, and about 1.9% sits in the top ten. This material consisted of peripheral blood, taken 28 days after the second AZD1222 dose. The source is an adult who received the AZD1222 COVID-19 vaccine.

This clone was detected once. This chain links TRBV30 with TRBJ1-3; D is possibly TRBD1 (5 bases). The germline CDR1 and CDR2 sequences are GTSNPN and SVGIG (reference sequence). Trimming stripped 3 bases from V and 1 base from J, with 10 bases between. The CDR3 extends over 14 amino acids. The CDR3 sequence is CAWSRTHSGNTIYF. CDR3 in DNA: TGTGCCTGGAGCCGGACACATTCTGGAAACACCATATATTTT.

There are a few counts of this clone. This rearrangement joins TRBV10-3 to TRBJ1-2; 9 bases are shared with TRBD1. Looked up from germline, CDR1 is ENHRY and CDR2 is SYGVKD. This CDR3 contains 14 residues. Trimming at V came to 5 bases and at J to 5 bases, leaving 6 bases not matched to a gene. For the CDR3, the DNA is TGTGCCATCAGTACGGGACAGGGAGGATATGGCTACACCTTC. This gives the protein CAISTGQGGYGYTF.

This chain links TRBV2 with TRBJ2-2; 8 nucleotides agree with TRBD1. V shed 4 bases and J 8 bases; nucleotides not matched to a gene: 3. This CDR3 has 13 residues. The germline V gene has CDR1 SNHLY and CDR2 FYNNEI. CDR3 coding DNA: TGTGCCAGCAGTGCATGGGACAGGGGGGAGCTGTTTTTT. Translated: CASSAWDRGELFF.

The rearrangement joins TRBV4-1 to TRBJ1-2, with a tentative D call TRBD1 (5 bases). CDR1 MGHRA and CDR2 YSYEKL come from the germline V gene. Trimming took 5 bases from V and 5 from J, leaving 12 bases between them. The length of the CDR3 is 13 residues. This chain's CDR3 is CASSTPQGYGYTF. CDR3 bases: TGCGCCAGCAGCACCCCCCAGGGTTATGGCTACACCTTC.

The chain couples TRBV18 to TRBJ2-2; no definite D call. This CDR3 contains 15 residues. V lost 5 bases to trimming and J lost 7 bases, with 17 bases between them. Per the germline V gene, CDR1 is KGHSH and CDR2 is LQKENI. CDR3 protein: CASSGMAEGLGELFF. For the CDR3, the DNA is TGTGCCAGCTCAGGGATGGCTGAAGGGCTCGGGGAGCTGTTTTTT.

The gene calls are TRBV5-6 and TRBJ1-3, with a tentative D call TRBD1 (5 bases). This CDR3 contains 13 residues. Germline CDR1 and CDR2: SGHDT and YYEEEE. The germline V and J ends were trimmed by 4 bases and 4 bases, with 9 bases remaining between them. CDR3 sequence reads: CASSPGSGNTIYF. Here the CDR3 DNA reads TGTGCCAGCAGCCCAGGGTCCGGAAACACCATATATTTT.

This clone was seen just once. The chain couples TRBV2 to TRBJ2-7; 9 bases fit TRBD2. Germline V gene lookup returns CDR1 SNHLY and CDR2 FYNNEI. Trimming took 8 bases from V and 0 from J; bases not matched to a gene: 11. This CDR3 has 16 residues. CDR3: CASAQKLAGFSYEQYF. In nucleotides, the CDR3 is TGTGCCAGCGCCCAGAAACTAGCGGGTTTCTCCTACGAGCAGTACTTC.

The genes are TRBV6-5 and TRBJ2-1; unclear D gene. Trimming removed 5 bases from V and 10 bases from J, with 15 bases in between. Germline V gene sequence: CDR1 MNHEY, CDR2 SVGAGI. The CDR3 sequence is 13 residues long. The CDR3 loop is CASSNFGRFEQFF. The DNA of the CDR3 is TGTGCCAGCAGTAACTTCGGGCGCTTCGAGCAGTTCTTC.

This chain connects TRBV6-2 or TRBV6-3 to TRBJ2-3; no definite D call. The V and J ends lost 5 bases and 1 base respectively, with 16 bases between them. Germline loops: CDR1 MNHEY, CDR2 SVGEGT. This CDR3 spans 16 amino acids. The CDR3 DNA is TGTGCCAGCAGTCGTCGGGCAAGTCCCCGCACAGATACGCAGTATTTT. Its translation is CASSRRASPRTDTQYF.

This chain links TRBV3-1 (or the pseudogene TRBV3-2) with TRBJ2-5; tentative D call: TRBD1 (7 bases). Germline V CDR1 and CDR2: LGHDT, YNNKEL (reference sequence). Trimming cost V 8 bases and J 5 bases, with 21 bases left between them. The length of the CDR3 is 15 residues. CDR3 sequence (DNA): TGTGCCAGCCGCCCAGGGGGGACGATCGGGGAGACCCAGTACTTC. This codes for CASRPGGTIGETQYF.